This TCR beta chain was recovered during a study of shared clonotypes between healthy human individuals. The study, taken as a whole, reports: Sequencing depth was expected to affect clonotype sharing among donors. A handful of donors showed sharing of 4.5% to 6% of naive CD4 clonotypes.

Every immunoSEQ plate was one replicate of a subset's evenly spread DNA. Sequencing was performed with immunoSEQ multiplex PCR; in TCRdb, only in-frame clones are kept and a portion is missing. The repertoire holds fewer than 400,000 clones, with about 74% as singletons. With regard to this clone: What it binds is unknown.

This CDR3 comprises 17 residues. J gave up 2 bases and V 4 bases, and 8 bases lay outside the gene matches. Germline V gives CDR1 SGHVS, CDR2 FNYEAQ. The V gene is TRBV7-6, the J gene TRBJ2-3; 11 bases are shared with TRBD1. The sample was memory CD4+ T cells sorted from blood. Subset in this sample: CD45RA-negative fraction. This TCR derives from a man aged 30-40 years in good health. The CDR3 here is CASSSHRTGGITDTQYF. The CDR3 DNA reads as TGTGCCAGCAGCTCGCACCGGACAGGGGGCATCACAGATACGCAGTATTTT.